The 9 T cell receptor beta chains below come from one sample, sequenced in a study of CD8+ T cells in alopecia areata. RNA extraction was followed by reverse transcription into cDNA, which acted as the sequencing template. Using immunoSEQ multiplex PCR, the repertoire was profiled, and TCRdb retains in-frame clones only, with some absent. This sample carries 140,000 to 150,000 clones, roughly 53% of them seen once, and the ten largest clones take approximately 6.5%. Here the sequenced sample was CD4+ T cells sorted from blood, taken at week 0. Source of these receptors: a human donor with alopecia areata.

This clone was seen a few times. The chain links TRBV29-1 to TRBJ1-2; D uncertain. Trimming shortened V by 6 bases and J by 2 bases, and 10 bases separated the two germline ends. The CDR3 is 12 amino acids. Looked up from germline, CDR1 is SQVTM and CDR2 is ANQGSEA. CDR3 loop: CSVIPENYGYTF. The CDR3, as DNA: TGCAGCGTCATACCGGAGAACTATGGCTACACCTTC.

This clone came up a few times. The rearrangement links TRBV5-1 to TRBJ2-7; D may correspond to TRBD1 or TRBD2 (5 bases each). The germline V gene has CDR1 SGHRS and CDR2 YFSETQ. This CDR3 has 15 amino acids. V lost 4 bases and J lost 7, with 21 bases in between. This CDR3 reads CASSPRDAGRQEQYF. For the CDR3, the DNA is TGCGCCAGCAGCCCACGGGACGCCGGACGGCAGGAGCAGTACTTC. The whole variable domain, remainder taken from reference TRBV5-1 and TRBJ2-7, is KAGVTQTPRYLIKTRGQQVTLSCSPISGHRSVSWYQQTPGQGLQFLFEYFSETQRNKGNFPGRFSGRQFSNSRSEMNVSTLELGDSALYLCASSPRDAGRQEQYFGPGTRLTVT.

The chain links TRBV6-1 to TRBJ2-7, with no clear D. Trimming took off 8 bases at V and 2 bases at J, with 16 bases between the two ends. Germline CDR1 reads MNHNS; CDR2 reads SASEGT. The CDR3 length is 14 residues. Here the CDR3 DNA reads TGTGCCAGCCCCCCCCCGTTCCCTCCCTACGAGCAGTACTTC. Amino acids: CASPPPFPPYEQYF.

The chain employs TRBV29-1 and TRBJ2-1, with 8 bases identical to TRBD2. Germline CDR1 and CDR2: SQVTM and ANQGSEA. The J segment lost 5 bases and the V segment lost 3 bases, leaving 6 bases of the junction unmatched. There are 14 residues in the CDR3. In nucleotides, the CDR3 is TGCAGCGTTGACCCACTAGCGGCACACAATGAGCAGTTCTTC. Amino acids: CSVDPLAAHNEQFF.

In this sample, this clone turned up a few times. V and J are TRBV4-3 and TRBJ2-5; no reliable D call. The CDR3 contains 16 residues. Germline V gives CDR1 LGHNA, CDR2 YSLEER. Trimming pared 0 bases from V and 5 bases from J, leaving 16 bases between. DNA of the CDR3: TGCGCCAGCAGCCAAGATGCACTCTCCCAATGGGAGACCCAGTACTTC. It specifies CASSQDALSQWETQYF.

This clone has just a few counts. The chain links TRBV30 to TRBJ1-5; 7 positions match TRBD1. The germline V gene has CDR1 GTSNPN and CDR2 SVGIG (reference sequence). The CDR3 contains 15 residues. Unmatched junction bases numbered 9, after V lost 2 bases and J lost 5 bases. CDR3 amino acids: CAWSMGGGGHQPQHF. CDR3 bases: TGTGCCTGGAGTATGGGGGGAGGGGGCCATCAGCCCCAGCATTTT. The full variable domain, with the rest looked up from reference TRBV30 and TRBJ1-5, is SQTIHQWPATLVQPVGSPLSLECTVEGTSNPNLYWYRQAAGRGLQLLFYSVGIGQISSEVPQNLSASRPQDRQFILSSKKLLLSDSGFYLCAWSMGGGGHQPQHFGDGTRLSIL.

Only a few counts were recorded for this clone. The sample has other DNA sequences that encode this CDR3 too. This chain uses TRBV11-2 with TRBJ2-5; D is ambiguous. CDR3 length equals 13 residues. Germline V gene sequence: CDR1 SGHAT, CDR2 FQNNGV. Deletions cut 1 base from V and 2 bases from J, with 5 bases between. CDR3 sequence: CASSLGLQETQYF. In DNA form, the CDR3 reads TGTGCCAGCAGCTTAGGACTGCAAGAGACCCAGTACTTC.

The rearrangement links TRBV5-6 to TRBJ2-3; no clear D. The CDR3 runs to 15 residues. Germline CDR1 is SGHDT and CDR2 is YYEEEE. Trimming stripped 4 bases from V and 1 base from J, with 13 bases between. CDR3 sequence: CASSPRRRGTDTQYF. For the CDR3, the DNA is TGTGCCAGCAGCCCGCGGCGGCGTGGCACAGATACGCAGTATTTT. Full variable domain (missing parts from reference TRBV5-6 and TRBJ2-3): DAGVTQSPTHLIKTRGQQVTLRCSPKSGHDTVSWYQQALGQGPQFIFQYYEEEERQRGNFPDRFSGHQFPNYSSELNVNALLLGDSALYLCASSPRRRGTDTQYFGPGTRLTVL.

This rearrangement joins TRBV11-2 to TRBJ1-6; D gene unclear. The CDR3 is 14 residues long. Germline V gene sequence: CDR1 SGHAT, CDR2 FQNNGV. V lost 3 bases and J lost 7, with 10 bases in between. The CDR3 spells CASSFGLGNSPLHF. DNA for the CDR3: TGTGCCAGCAGCTTCGGGCTTGGCAATTCACCCCTCCACTTT.